The 6 T cell receptor beta chains reported below all come from one sample, sequenced in a study of shared clonotypes between healthy human individuals. Only in-frame clones appear in the TCRdb table, and some are missing; sequencing was by immunoSEQ multiplex PCR. The top ten hold roughly 13% of the sample, which has roughly 500,000 clones, 70% to 80% seen once. Sequencing used PBMCs. The receptors were gathered from a woman aged 40 to 50 in good health. Some clones in this sample may be carry-over from other donors' samples.

CDR3 loop: CASSLQGRQETQYF. The CDR3 nucleotides are TGTGCCAGCAGTCTTCAGGGTAGGCAAGAGACCCAGTACTTC. The genes are TRBV2 and TRBJ2-5, with TRBD1 as a possible D gene (5 bases). The length of the CDR3 is 14 residues. Germline-derived CDR1 and CDR2 are SNHLY and FYNNEI. V lost 5 bases to trimming and J lost 2 bases, with 12 bases between them. Full variable domain (outside the CDR3, taken from reference TRBV2 and TRBJ2-5): EPEVTQTPSHQVTQMGQEVILRCVPISNHLYFYWYRQILGQKVEFLVSFYNNEISEKSEIFDDQFSVERPDGSNFTLKIRSTKLEDSAMYFCASSLQGRQETQYFGPGTRLLVL.

The genes are TRBV28 and TRBJ1-2, with a weak D call TRBD1 (6 bases). Germline-derived CDR1 and CDR2 are MDHEN and SYDVKM. The CDR3 consists of 12 residues. The V end lost 2 bases, the J end lost 6 bases, and 7 bases lay between the germline ends. The CDR3 here is CASSLHRDGYTF. CDR3 in DNA: TGTGCCAGCAGTTTACACAGGGATGGCTACACCTTC.

V and J are TRBV19 and TRBJ2-7; D not certain. The V gene lost 1 base and the J gene lost 5 bases, with 6 bases spanning the gap. CDR1 is LNHDA and CDR2 is SQIVND in the germline V gene (reference sequence). This CDR3 comprises 12 residues. The CDR3: CASSIAPHEQYF. CDR3 DNA sequence: TGTGCCAGTAGTATAGCCCCCCACGAGCAGTACTTC.

V usage is TRBV7-2 and J usage is TRBJ2-7; the D is unclear. This CDR3 is built from 16 residues. V lost 4 bases, J lost 4 bases, and 20 bases lay in between. Germline CDR1 reads SGHTA; CDR2 reads FQGNSA. The CDR3 sequence is CASSYESRAPLYEQYF. CDR3 sequence (DNA): TGTGCCAGCAGCTATGAGTCCCGGGCCCCACTATACGAGCAGTACTTC.

The V and J genes are TRBV4-3 and TRBJ2-1; 11 bases agree with TRBD2. This CDR3 has 16 amino acids. J gave up 9 bases and V 0 bases, and 7 bases lay outside the gene matches. Looked up from germline, CDR1 is LGHNA and CDR2 is YSLEER. CDR3 amino acids: CASSQDSVLAGGEQFF. CDR3 DNA sequence: TGCGCCAGCAGCCAAGATAGCGTCCTAGCGGGGGGTGAGCAGTTCTTC.

This clone came up once. The chain combines TRBV28 with TRBJ2-3; 9 bases are a match to TRBD1. The germline gives CDR1 MDHEN, CDR2 SYDVKM. The CDR3 has 15 residues. V was clipped by 7 bases and J by 2 bases; unmatched bases: 7. CDR3 DNA sequence: TGTGCCAGCACTGGGACAGGGACGATCACAGATACGCAGTATTTT. This translates into CASTGTGTITDTQYF. The whole variable domain, remainder taken from reference TRBV28 and TRBJ2-3, is DVKVTQSSRYLVKRTGEKVFLECVQDMDHENMFWYRQDPGLGLRLIYFSYDVKMKEKGDIPEGYSVSREKKERFSLILESASTNQTSMYLCASTGTGTITDTQYFGPGTRLTVL.